The 4 T cell receptor beta chains in this list originate from one sample, sequenced in a study of T cell changes during pregnancy in multiple sclerosis. Clones were sequenced by immunoSEQ multiplex PCR, and TCRdb holds only the in-frame ones, with some missing. The sample lists around 100,000 clones, 90% occurring once. The sample was peripheral blood, taken in the second trimester of pregnancy. All receptors derive from a female donor in good health, enrolled as a control in a pregnancy study.

This chain links TRBV7-2 with TRBJ2-7; 8 nucleotides align to TRBD2. The CDR3 is 16 residues long. Losses at the gene ends were 5 bases for V and 0 bases for J; bases not matched to a gene: 9. Per the germline V gene, CDR1 is SGHTA and CDR2 is FQGNSA. This CDR3 is CASSPRTSIASYEQYF. The CDR3 DNA reads TGTGCCAGCAGCCCAAGGACTAGCATTGCCTCCTACGAGCAGTACTTC. Complete variable domain (other parts from reference TRBV7-2 and TRBJ2-7): GAGVSQSPSNKVTEKGKDVELRCDPISGHTALYWYRQSLGQGLEFLIYFQGNSAPDKSGLPSDRFSAERTGGSVSTLTIQRTQQEDSAVYLCASSPRTSIASYEQYFGPGTRLTVT.

The CDR3 spells CASSAGGRQPQHF. CDR3 sequence (DNA): TGTGCCAGTAGCGCAGGGGGCCGGCAGCCCCAGCATTTT. J is TRBJ1-5 and V is TRBV19; TRBD1 matches 8 bases. The CDR3 runs 13 residues. V was clipped by 6 bases and J by 7 bases; unmatched bases: 5. Germline loops: CDR1 LNHDA, CDR2 SQIVND (reference sequence).

The chain recombines TRBV5-1 with TRBJ1-2; TRBD1 agrees at 9 bases. The CDR3 totals 15 residues. Germline CDR1 and CDR2: SGHRS and YFSETQ. V lost 0 bases and J lost 6; bases outside the gene matches: 6. DNA for the CDR3: TGCGCCAGCAGCTTGGCCGAGGACAGGGGCGATGGCTACACCTTC. Protein sequence: CASSLAEDRGDGYTF.

V and J are TRBV29-1 and TRBJ1-2; TRBD1 matches 9 bases. The CDR3 runs to 14 residues. The ends lost 4 bases at V and 0 bases at J; junction bases unmatched: 3. CDR1 and CDR2 (germline): SQVTM, ANQGSEA. The CDR3 region is CSVVGQGTNYGYTF. The CDR3 DNA follows: TGCAGCGTTGTGGGACAGGGTACTAACTATGGCTACACCTTC.